This passage covers 23 T cell receptor beta chains from one sample sequenced in a study of T cells after yellow fever vaccination. TCRdb independently ran MiXCR on the 5' RACE reads; one entry per CDR3 protein. The sample yields 110,000 or so distinct CDR3 sequences, 7.2% seen once. This specimen consisted of CD4+ T cells sorted from PBMCs, obtained about 49 days after the first yellow fever vaccination. These receptors were obtained from a man between 18 and 35 years old who received the YFV17D yellow fever vaccine.

On this clonotype itself: Germline and junction disagree at one end, which may indicate a read error. The chain employs TRBV7-1 and TRBJ2-7; 14 nucleotides align to TRBD2. TRBV7-1 is an ORF, and what it does is uncertain. CDR3 length equals 19 residues. The CDR3 DNA reads as TGTGCCAGGAGCTGCCGGCGCGGGACTAGCGGGGGAGGTGCAAACGAGCAGTACTTC. This sequence encodes CARSCRRGTSGGGANEQYF.

The chain combines TRBV7-8 with TRBJ1-3; D not resolved. Germline CDR1 and CDR2: SGHVS and FQNEAQ. This CDR3 is built from 15 residues. Trimming removed 1 base at V and 2 bases at J, with 9 bases between. DNA for the CDR3: TGTGCCAGCAGCTTAGACCTAGGGCCTGGAAACACCATATATTTT. The encoded protein is CASSLDLGPGNTIYF.

This clonotype appeared many times. The chain carries TRBV4-1 and TRBJ2-1, with 8 bases fitting TRBD2. Germline CDR1 is MGHRA and CDR2 is YSYEKL. V gave up 6 bases and J gave up 0 bases; unmatched junction bases: 7. The length of the CDR3 is 16 residues. CDR3 region: CASRRGVISSYNEQFF. The CDR3 bases are TGCGCCAGCAGGCGGGGGGTAATCAGCTCCTACAATGAGCAGTTCTTC.

At least ten counts were recorded for this clonotype. The chain couples TRBV5-1 to TRBJ2-7; D assignment may be TRBD1 or TRBD2 (6 bases each). The ends were cut back, 3 bases at V and 3 bases at J, with 16 bases in the middle. CDR3 size: 15 residues. Germline V CDR1 and CDR2: SGHRS, YFSETQ. The CDR3 loop reads CASSSAGGGLYEQYF. DNA of the CDR3: TGCGCCAGCAGCTCTGCCGGTGGGGGGCTCTACGAGCAGTACTTC.

The chain couples TRBV7-6 to TRBJ2-3; 10 nucleotides agree with TRBD2. The CDR3 is made up of 17 amino acids. CDR1 and CDR2 from the germline V gene are SGHVS and FNYEAQ. Losses at the gene ends were 5 bases for V and 0 bases for J; bases not matched to a gene: 8. The chain's CDR3 is CASSHPSGGVSTDTQYF. The CDR3 DNA is TGTGCCAGCAGCCACCCTAGCGGGGGAGTGAGCACAGATACGCAGTATTTT. Together with reference TRBV7-6 and TRBJ2-3, the CDR3 gives the full variable domain: GAGVSQSPRYKVTKRGQDVALRCDPISGHVSLYWYRQALGQGPEFLTYFNYEAQQDKSGLPNDRFSAERPEGSISTLTIQRTEQRDSAMYRCASSHPSGGVSTDTQYFGPGTRLTVL.

The chain is built from TRBV18 and TRBJ2-7; tentatively, D is TRBD1 (5 bases). With 3 bases removed from V and 3 bases from J, the gap between germline ends came to 12 bases. The CDR3 sequence is 14 residues long. Germline V CDR1 and CDR2: KGHSH, LQKENI. The CDR3 protein is CASSPQGRSYEQYV. In DNA, the CDR3 is TGTGCCAGCTCACCCCAGGGTCGAAGCTACGAGCAGTACGTC.

This clonotype was counted many times. The genes are TRBV7-2 and TRBJ2-3; D gene uncertain. The V and J ends lost 7 bases and 0 bases respectively, with 11 bases between them. Germline V CDR1 and CDR2: SGHTA, FQGNSA. The CDR3 has 14 residues. The CDR3 nucleotides are TGTGCCAGCATACTTTCCCCTAGCACAGATACGCAGTATTTT. It is translated as CASILSPSTDTQYF.

In this sample, this clonotype turned up a few times. The chain combines TRBV20-1 with TRBJ2-1; 11 bases align to TRBD2. The CDR3 loop spans 16 amino acids. Trimming took 0 bases from V and 12 from J; bases not matched to a gene: 13. Looked up from germline, CDR1 is DFQATT and CDR2 is SNEGSKA (reference sequence). The CDR3 DNA follows: TGCAGTGCTAGAGATCGTACTAGCGGGGGCCCCAAACGGCAGTTCTTC. It encodes CSARDRTSGGPKRQFF.

This clonotype was observed at least ten times. The V gene is TRBV29-1, the J gene TRBJ2-7, with TRBD1 identical over 10 bases. Per the germline V gene, CDR1 is SQVTM and CDR2 is ANQGSEA. Germline trimming cut 7 bases from V and 4 bases from J; bases unmatched to any gene: 4. CDR3 length equals 12 residues. The CDR3 coding sequence is TGCAGCGCGGGACAGGGGTGGTACGAGCAGTACTTC. Its translation: CSAGQGWYEQYF.

Turning to this clonotype: Given a much more abundant clone one base away, this may be a read error. V usage is TRBV7-8 and J usage is TRBJ2-5, with D uncertain. The germline CDR1 and CDR2 sequences are SGHVS and FQNEAQ. This CDR3 spans 16 amino acids. CDR3 loop: CDSSPMASTTGETQYF. For the CDR3, the DNA is TGTGACAGCAGCCCAATGGCCAGCACAACCGGGGAGACCCAGTACTTC.

This clonotype appeared many times. The V and J genes are TRBV20-1 and TRBJ2-1; TRBD1 matches at 7 bases. The CDR3 extends over 14 amino acids. CDR1 and CDR2 from the germline V gene are DFQATT and SNEGSKA (reference sequence). With V trimmed by 0 bases and J by 6 bases, 5 bases remained unmatched. For the CDR3, the DNA is TGCAGTGCTAGAGATCTGACAGGGTTCAATGAGCAGTTCTTC. Translating it yields CSARDLTGFNEQFF.

This clonotype has just a few counts. The rearrangement links TRBV19 to TRBJ2-3, with D uncertain. In germline, CDR1 is LNHDA, CDR2 SQIVND (reference sequence). The ends were cut back, 6 bases at V and 4 bases at J, with 11 bases in the middle. The CDR3 is made up of 13 amino acids. The CDR3 nucleotides are TGTGCCAGTAGCGACCGAGTTGCAGATACGCAGTATTTT. Amino acid sequence: CASSDRVADTQYF.

This clonotype was seen repeatedly, ten times or more. The chain is built from TRBV4-3 and TRBJ2-1; D uncertain. This CDR3 comprises 17 residues. V dropped 1 base and J dropped 5 bases, with 18 bases sitting between them. The V gene's germline CDR1 is LGHNA and CDR2 YSLEER. The CDR3: CASSQGPASDGNNEQFF. Written as DNA, the CDR3 is TGCGCCAGCAGCCAAGGGCCGGCGAGCGACGGAAACAATGAGCAGTTCTTC.

There are a few counts of this clonotype. The V call is TRBV12-3 or TRBV12-4, the J call TRBJ1-2; TRBD1 is a possible D gene (6 bases). The CDR3 length is 14 residues. With 1 base removed from V and 3 bases from J, the gap between germline ends came to 9 bases. The CDR3 loop reads CASSLGGTYYGYTF. In nucleotides, the CDR3 is TGTGCCAGCAGTTTAGGGGGGACATACTATGGCTACACCTTC.

This clonotype was seen ten or more times. V gene TRBV11-2 combines with J gene TRBJ2-5, with 13 positions matching TRBD2. V was clipped by 5 bases and J by 5 bases; unmatched bases: 5. CDR3 length: 15 amino acids. Germline V lookup: CDR1 SGHAT, CDR2 FQNNGV. The chain's CDR3 is CASSPGLAGVETQYF. CDR3 DNA: TGTGCCAGCAGCCCCGGACTAGCGGGGGTTGAGACCCAGTACTTC.

The sample holds many counts of this clonotype. The V gene is TRBV4-3, the J gene TRBJ2-7, with 7 bases fitting TRBD1. Germline V gene lookup returns CDR1 LGHNA and CDR2 YSLEER. J gave up 2 bases and V 0 bases, and 7 bases lay outside the gene matches. The CDR3 is 16 amino acids. The CDR3 DNA sequence: TGCGCCAGCAGCCAAGATCTTGGGCAGGGGGCCTACGAGCAGTACTTC. Translating it yields CASSQDLGQGAYEQYF.

This clonotype has a count of ten or more. This chain uses TRBV20-1 with TRBJ2-3; TRBD2 aligns across 10 bases. Germline values: CDR1 DFQATT, CDR2 SNEGSKA (reference sequence). V shed 3 bases, J shed 2 bases, and the junction held 5 bases outside the gene matches. This CDR3 comprises 15 residues. DNA for the CDR3: TGCAGTGCTAGTGCCCTAGCGGGGGTCACAGATACGCAGTATTTT. This sequence encodes CSASALAGVTDTQYF.

The sample holds many counts of this clonotype. Here the CDR3 DNA reads TGCAGTGCTGCGGGCACTAACCCTAACTATGGCTACACCTTC. It encodes CSAAGTNPNYGYTF. The chain uses TRBV20-1 and TRBJ1-2; no reliable D call. Germline V gives CDR1 DFQATT, CDR2 SNEGSKA (reference sequence). This CDR3 region has 14 residues. V gave up 5 bases and J gave up 0 bases, with 13 bases separating them.

This clonotype was observed at least ten times. V and J are TRBV2 and TRBJ2-7; 9 bases are shared with TRBD1. The CDR3 is 13 residues long. Germline V gene lookup returns CDR1 SNHLY and CDR2 FYNNEI. The ends lost 4 bases at V and 3 bases at J; junction bases unmatched: 1. CDR3 DNA sequence: TGTGCCAGCAGTGTGGGACAGGGCTACGAGCAGTACGTC. This encodes CASSVGQGYEQYV.

Remarks on this clonotype: Being one base from a much bigger clone, this may be a read error. J is TRBJ2-5 and V is TRBV5-1; TRBD2 aligns across 10 bases. Per the germline V gene, CDR1 is SGHRS and CDR2 is YFSETQ. The CDR3 is 18 amino acids. V dropped 4 bases and J dropped 2; count of bases not matched to a gene: 14. The DNA for the CDR3 is TGCGCCAGCAGCATGAGGGCTAGCGGGGGTAGCGTACAAGAGACCCAGTACTTC. Translating gives CASSMRASGGSVQETQYF.

The CDR3 loop reads CASSPPTRPSGNTIYF. In DNA, the CDR3 is TGTGCCAGCTCACCACCGACACGGCCTAGCGGAAACACCATATATTTT. The J gene is TRBJ1-3, the V gene TRBV18; D gene ambiguous. This CDR3 region has 16 residues. Trimming removed 0 bases at V and 4 bases at J, with 13 bases between. Germline lookup yields CDR1 KGHSH and CDR2 LQKENI.

This clonotype was found many times. Here the CDR3 reads CSARDVLAGGGYEQFF. The DNA for the CDR3 is TGCAGTGCTAGAGATGTGTTAGCGGGGGGAGGCTATGAGCAGTTCTTC. J is TRBJ2-1 and V is TRBV20-1; 10 bases fit TRBD2. V was pared by 0 bases and J by 8 bases, with 10 bases of the junction left unmatched. The CDR3 contains 16 residues. The germline V gene encodes CDR1 DFQATT and CDR2 SNEGSKA (reference sequence).

This clonotype was observed many times. CDR3 region: CASSGGGPYEQYV. The CDR3 DNA reads as TGTGCCAGCAGTGGAGGGGGGCCGTACGAGCAGTACGTC. The chain joins TRBV2 to TRBJ2-7, with D perhaps given as TRBD1 or TRBD2 (6 bases each). Between the trimmed V and J ends, which lost 4 bases and 4 bases, there was a span of 11 bases. CDR1 and CDR2 (germline): SNHLY, FYNNEI. There are 13 residues in the CDR3.